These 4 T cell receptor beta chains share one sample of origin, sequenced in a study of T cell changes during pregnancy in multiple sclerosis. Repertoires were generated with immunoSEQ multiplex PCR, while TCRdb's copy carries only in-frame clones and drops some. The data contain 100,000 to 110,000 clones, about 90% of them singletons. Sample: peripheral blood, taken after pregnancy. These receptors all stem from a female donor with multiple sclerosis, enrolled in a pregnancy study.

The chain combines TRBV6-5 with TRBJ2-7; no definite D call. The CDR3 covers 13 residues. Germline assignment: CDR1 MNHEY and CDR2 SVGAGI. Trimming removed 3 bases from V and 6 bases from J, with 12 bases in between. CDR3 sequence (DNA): TGTGCCAGCAGTTATGGCAGTTGGAGCGAGCAGTACTTC. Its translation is CASSYGSWSEQYF.

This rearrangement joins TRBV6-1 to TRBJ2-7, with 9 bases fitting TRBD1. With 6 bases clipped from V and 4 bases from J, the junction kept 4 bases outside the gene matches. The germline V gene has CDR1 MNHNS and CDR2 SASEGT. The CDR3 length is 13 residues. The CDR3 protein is CASRRTGDYEQYF. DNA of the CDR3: TGTGCCAGCAGGAGGACAGGGGATTACGAGCAGTACTTC.

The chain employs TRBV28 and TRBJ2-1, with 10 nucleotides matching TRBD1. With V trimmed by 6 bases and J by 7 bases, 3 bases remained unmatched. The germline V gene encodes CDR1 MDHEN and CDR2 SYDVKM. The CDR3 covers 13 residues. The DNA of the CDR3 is TGTGCCAGCAGGGGACAGGGGCGAAATGAGCAGTTCTTC. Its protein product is CASRGQGRNEQFF.

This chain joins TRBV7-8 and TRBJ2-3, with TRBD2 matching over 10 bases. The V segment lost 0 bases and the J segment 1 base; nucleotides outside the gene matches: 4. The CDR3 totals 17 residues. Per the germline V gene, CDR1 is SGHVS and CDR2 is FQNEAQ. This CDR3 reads CASSLAPGLAGTDTQYF. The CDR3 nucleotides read TGTGCCAGCAGCTTAGCGCCAGGACTAGCGGGCACAGATACGCAGTATTTT.